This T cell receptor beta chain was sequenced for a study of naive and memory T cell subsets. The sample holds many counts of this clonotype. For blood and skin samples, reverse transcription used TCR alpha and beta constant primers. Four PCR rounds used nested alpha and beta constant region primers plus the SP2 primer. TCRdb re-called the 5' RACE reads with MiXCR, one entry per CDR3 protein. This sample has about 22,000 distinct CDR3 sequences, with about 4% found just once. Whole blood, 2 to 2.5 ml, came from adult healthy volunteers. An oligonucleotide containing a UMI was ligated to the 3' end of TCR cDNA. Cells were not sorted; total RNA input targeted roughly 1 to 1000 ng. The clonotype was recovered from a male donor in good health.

CDR3 amino acids: CASSVIAGEGRKFF. The CDR3 DNA reads TGTGCCAGCAGTGTTATAGCGGGAGAGGGTCGTAAGTTCTTC. The chain uses TRBV6-4 and TRBJ2-1, with 9 bases aligning to TRBD2. The V and J ends lost 4 bases and 14 bases, in that order; junction bases with no gene match: 12. Germline assignment: CDR1 MRHNA and CDR2 SNTAGT. The CDR3 sequence is 14 residues long.